This T cell receptor beta chain stems from a study of T-cell reconstitution after alpha-beta-depleted transplantation in children. Study observations and caveats: Some patients owed their high day-60 TCRbeta diversity to surviving recipient T cells and thymic progenitors.

The TCRbeta library incorporated unique molecular identifiers. MiXCR, run by TCRdb on the PCR reads, gives a single entry per CDR3 protein. Of roughly 490,000 distinct CDR3 sequences listed, approximately 10% are singletons. As concerns this clonotype: Its antigen is currently unknown.

This CDR3 has 17 residues. The ends were cut back, 1 base at V and 6 bases at J, with 18 bases in the middle. Looked up from germline, CDR1 is SGHTA and CDR2 is FQGNSA. The sequence was obtained from a female patient between 2 and 15 years old who had a stem cell transplant for aplastic anemia, so the T cells may come from the graft donor. Sequencing was performed on PBMCs, mostly from graft donor cells, taken 180 days after TCRalphabeta/CD19-depleted stem cell transplant. The J gene is TRBJ2-2, the V gene TRBV7-2, with D maybe TRBD2 (6 bases). CDR3 nucleotide sequence: TGTGCCAGCAGCTTAGGTTCCCCCACAGGAGGGGCCGGGGAGCTGTTTTTT. This codes for CASSLGSPTGGAGELFF.